This T cell receptor (beta chain) was sequenced in a study of blood T cell repertoires in COVID-19. Study-level background: The study drew acute and convalescent COVID-19 samples from the United States, Italy and Spain.

The assay was immunoSEQ multiplex PCR, and TCRdb's table has in-frame clones only and misses some. The repertoire holds some 89,000 clones, with about 92% as singletons. The sequence came from a man aged 50-59 years with acute or convalescent COVID-19. The sequenced material came from peripheral blood.

In nucleotides, the CDR3 is TGTGCCAGCAGACTCGGACAGTCCCCCCAGCAGTACTTC. It translates to CASRLGQSPQQYF. This chain connects TRBV3-1 (or the pseudogene TRBV3-2) to TRBJ2-7, with a possible D match to TRBD1 (6 bases). CDR1 is LGHDT and CDR2 is YNNKEL in the germline V gene (reference sequence). Between the trimmed V and J ends, which lost 6 bases and 8 bases, there was a span of 17 bases. The CDR3 is made up of 13 amino acids.